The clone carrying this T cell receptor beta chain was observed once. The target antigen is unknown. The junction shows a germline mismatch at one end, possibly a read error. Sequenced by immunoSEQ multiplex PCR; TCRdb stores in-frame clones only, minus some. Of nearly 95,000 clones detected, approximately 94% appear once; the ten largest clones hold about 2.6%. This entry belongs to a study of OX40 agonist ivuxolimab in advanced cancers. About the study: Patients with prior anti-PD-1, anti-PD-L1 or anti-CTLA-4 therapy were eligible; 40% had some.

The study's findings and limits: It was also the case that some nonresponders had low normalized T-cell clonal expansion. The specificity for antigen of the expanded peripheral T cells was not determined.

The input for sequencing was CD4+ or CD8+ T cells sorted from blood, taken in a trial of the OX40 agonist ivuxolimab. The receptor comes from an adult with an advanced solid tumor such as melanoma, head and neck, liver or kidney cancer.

The CDR3 nucleotides read TGCAGCGTCGAAGGGGGCAGGCACAACGAGCAGTACTTC. Protein: CSVEGGRHNEQYF. J is TRBJ2-7 and V is TRBV29-1; TRBD1 matches at 7 bases. Germline V lookup: CDR1 SQVTM, CDR2 ANQGSEA. This CDR3 comprises 13 residues.